These 4 T cell receptor beta chains share one sample of origin, sequenced in a study of T cell responses to AZD1222 COVID-19 vaccine. Clones were read by immunoSEQ multiplex PCR, and TCRdb kept only the in-frame ones, dropping some. The top ten clones hold 18% of a sample with around 120,000 clones, 88% of them seen once. Specimen: peripheral blood, collected on day 0 of MenACWY control vaccination. These receptors were collected from an adult in good health.

The J gene is TRBJ1-5, the V gene TRBV6-6; 8 bases map to TRBD1. The germline CDR1 and CDR2 sequences are MNHNY and SVGAGI (reference sequence). The V and J ends lost 6 bases and 7 bases, in that order; junction bases with no gene match: 8. CDR3 length: 14 amino acids. CDR3 sequence: CASRRTGIGQPQHF. In DNA form, the CDR3 reads TGTGCCAGCAGGAGGACAGGGATTGGGCAGCCCCAGCATTTT.

The chain combines TRBV12-2 with TRBJ2-3; the D segment call TRBD1 is taken from the table without a DNA check. TRBV12-2 is annotated as a pseudogene. The CDR3 sequence is 17 residues long. The CDR3, as DNA: TGTGCAAGTCGCTTAGTAACCGGGCTGGGGGCCCCAGATACGCAGTATTTT. This sequence encodes CASRLVTGLGAPDTQYF.

Remarks on this clone: The sample holds other DNA sequences that translate to the same CDR3. V and J are TRBV3-1 (or the pseudogene TRBV3-2) and TRBJ2-5; maybe TRBD2 (5 bases). CDR3 length: 13 residues. From germline, CDR1 is LGHDT and CDR2 YNNKEL (reference sequence). V lost 3 bases and J 3 bases, leaving 8 bases between the germline ends. CDR3 region: CASSQRAEETQYF. Here the CDR3 DNA reads TGTGCCAGCAGCCAGAGGGCGGAAGAGACCCAGTACTTC.

This clone was detected a few times. V is TRBV10-2 and J is TRBJ2-1; 9 nucleotides agree with TRBD2. V dropped 4 bases and J dropped 6; count of bases not matched to a gene: 7. The germline gives CDR1 WSHSY, CDR2 SAAADI. The CDR3 sequence is 15 residues long. CDR3 sequence reads: CASSGLGAGGNEQFF. The CDR3 nucleotides read TGCGCCAGCAGTGGGCTAGGAGCGGGAGGCAATGAGCAGTTCTTC.